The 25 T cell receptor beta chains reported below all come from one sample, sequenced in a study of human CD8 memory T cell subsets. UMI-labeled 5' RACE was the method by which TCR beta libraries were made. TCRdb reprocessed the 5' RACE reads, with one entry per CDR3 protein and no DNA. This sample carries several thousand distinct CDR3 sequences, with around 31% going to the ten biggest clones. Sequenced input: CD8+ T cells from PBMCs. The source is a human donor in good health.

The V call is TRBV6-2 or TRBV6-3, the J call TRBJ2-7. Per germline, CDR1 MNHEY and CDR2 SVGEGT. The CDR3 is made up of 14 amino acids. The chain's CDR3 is CASTLTSAAYEQYF.

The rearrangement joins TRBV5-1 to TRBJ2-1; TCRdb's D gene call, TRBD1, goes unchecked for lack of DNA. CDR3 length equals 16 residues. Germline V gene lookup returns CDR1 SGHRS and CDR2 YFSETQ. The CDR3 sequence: CASSLISARNGGEQFF.

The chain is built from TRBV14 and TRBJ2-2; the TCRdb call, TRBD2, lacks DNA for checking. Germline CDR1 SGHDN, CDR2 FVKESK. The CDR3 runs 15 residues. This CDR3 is CASSGMAPNTGELFF.

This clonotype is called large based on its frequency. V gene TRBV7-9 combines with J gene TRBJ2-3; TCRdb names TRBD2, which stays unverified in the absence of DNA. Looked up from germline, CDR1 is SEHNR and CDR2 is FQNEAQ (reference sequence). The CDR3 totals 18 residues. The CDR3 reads CASSSHLGLAGATDTQYF.

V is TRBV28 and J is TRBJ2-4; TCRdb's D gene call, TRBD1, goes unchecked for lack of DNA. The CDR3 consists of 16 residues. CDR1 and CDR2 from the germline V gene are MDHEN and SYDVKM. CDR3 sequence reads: CASSSPQWGAKNIQYF. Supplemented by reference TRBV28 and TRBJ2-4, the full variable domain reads DVKVTQSSRYLVKRTGEKVFLECVQDMDHENMFWYRQDPGLGLRLIYFSYDVKMKEKGDIPEGYSVSREKKERFSLILESASTNQTSMYLCASSSPQWGAKNIQYFGAGTRLSVL.

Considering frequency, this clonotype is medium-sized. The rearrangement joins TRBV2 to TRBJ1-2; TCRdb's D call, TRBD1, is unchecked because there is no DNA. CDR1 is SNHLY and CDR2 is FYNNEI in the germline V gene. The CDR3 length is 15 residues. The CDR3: CASSRAGTESVGYTF.

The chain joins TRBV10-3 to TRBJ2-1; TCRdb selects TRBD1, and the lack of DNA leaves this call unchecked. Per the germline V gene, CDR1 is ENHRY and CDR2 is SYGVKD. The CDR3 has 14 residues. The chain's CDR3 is CAIGSQGEYKWLFF.

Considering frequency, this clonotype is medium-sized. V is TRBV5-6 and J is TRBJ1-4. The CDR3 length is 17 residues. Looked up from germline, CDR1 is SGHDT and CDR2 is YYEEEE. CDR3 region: CASSFLHEGSTNEKLFF.

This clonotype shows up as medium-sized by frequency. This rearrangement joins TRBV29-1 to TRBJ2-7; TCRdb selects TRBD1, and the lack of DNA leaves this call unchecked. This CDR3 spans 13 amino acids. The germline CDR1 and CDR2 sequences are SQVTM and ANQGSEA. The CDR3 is CSVPAGATPEQYF.

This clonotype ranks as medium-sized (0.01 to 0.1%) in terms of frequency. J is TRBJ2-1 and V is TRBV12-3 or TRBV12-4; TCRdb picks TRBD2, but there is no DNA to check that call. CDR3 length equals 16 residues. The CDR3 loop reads CASTPGLAGGYNEQFF.

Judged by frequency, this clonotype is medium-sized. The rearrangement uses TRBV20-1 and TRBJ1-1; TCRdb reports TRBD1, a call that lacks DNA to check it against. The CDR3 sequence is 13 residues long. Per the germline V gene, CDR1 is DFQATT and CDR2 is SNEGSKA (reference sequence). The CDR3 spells CSARPRGNTEAFF.

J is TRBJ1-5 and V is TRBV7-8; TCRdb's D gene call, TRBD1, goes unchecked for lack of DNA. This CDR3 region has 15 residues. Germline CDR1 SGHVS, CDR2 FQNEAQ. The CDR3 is CASSLASRGDQPQHF.

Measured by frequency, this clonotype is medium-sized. The CDR3: CATALDNTEAFF. The V gene is TRBV6-1, the J gene TRBJ1-1; the D call of TRBD1 rests on TCRdb alone, since no DNA is present to check it. CDR1 MNHNS and CDR2 SASEGT come from the germline V gene. CDR3 length equals 12 residues.

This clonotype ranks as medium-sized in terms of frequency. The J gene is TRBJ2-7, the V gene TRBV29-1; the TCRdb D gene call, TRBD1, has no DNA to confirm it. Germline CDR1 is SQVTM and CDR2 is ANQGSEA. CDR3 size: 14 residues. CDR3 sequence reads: CSVVRGLASHEQYF.

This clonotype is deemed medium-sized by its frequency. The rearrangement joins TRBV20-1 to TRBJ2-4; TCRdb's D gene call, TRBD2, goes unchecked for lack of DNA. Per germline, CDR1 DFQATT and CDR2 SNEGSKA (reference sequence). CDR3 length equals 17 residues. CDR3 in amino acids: CSAREITGGVAKNIQYF.

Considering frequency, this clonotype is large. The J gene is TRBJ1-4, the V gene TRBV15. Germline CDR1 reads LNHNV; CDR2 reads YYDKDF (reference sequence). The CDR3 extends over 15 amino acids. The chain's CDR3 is CATSRGTADNEKLFF.

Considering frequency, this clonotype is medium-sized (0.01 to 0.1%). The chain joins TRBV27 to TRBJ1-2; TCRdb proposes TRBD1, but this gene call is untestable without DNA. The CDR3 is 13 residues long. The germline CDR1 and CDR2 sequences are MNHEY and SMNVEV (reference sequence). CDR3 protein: CASGTGTDYGYTF.

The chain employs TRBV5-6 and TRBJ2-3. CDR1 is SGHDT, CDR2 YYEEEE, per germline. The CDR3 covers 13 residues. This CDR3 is CASSLGSTDTQYF.

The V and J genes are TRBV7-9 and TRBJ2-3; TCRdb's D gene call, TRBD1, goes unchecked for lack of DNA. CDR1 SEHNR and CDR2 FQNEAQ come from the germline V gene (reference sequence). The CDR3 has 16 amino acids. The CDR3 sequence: CASRRTGTGDTDTQYF.

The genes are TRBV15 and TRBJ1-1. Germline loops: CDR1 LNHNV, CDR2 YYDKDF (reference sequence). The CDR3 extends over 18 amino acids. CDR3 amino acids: CATSRDRKAGLLNTEAFF.

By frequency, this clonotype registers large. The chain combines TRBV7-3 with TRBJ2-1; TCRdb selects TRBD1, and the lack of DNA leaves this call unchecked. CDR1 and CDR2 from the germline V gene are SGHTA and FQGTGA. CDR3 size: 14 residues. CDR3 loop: CASSLRVDSLGQFF.

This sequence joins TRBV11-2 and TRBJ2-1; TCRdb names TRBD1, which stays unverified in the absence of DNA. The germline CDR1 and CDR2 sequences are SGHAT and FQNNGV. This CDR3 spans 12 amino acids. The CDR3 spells CASSTGGNEQFF.

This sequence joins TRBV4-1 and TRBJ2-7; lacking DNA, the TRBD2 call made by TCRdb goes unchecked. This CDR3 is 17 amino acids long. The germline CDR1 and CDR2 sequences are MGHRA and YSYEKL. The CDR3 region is CASSQEGGAGYSYEQYF.

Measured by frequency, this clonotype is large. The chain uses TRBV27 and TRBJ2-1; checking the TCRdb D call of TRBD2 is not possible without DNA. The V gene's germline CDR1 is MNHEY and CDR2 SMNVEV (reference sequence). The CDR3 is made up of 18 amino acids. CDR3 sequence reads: CASSLLLEAGTSVNEQFF.

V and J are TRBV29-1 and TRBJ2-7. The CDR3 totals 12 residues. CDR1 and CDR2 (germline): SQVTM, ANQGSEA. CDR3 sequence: CSIIGLSYEQYF.